Below, 3 T cell receptor beta chains from the same sample are listed, as sequenced in a study of T cell responses to AZD1222 COVID-19 vaccine. Assay used: immunoSEQ multiplex PCR; TCRdb lists only in-frame clones, some missing. Among about 160,000 clones, approximately 94% were seen once, and the ten largest hold 4.5% to 5.5%. Sample: peripheral blood, taken 28 days after the second AZD1222 dose. These receptors were obtained from an adult who received the AZD1222 COVID-19 vaccine.

The rearrangement joins TRBV28 to TRBJ1-6; D is unclear. V was trimmed by 4 bases and J by 5 bases, leaving 3 bases between them. The germline V gene encodes CDR1 MDHEN and CDR2 SYDVKM. This CDR3 region has 12 residues. The CDR3 DNA sequence: TGTGCCAGCAGTTCCCATAATTCACCCCTCCACTTT. Protein product: CASSSHNSPLHF. Complete variable domain (other parts from reference TRBV28 and TRBJ1-6): DVKVTQSSRYLVKRTGEKVFLECVQDMDHENMFWYRQDPGLGLRLIYFSYDVKMKEKGDIPEGYSVSREKKERFSLILESASTNQTSMYLCASSSHNSPLHFGNGTRLTVT.

This clone was seen just once. The CDR3 nucleotides read TGTGCCAGCTCGGACAGGGGCCAGAGTCAAGCTTTCTTT. It specifies CASSDRGQSQAFF. This rearrangement joins TRBV2 to TRBJ1-1; 9 bases match TRBD1. From germline, CDR1 is SNHLY and CDR2 FYNNEI. There are 13 residues in the CDR3. V gave up 8 bases and J gave up 9 bases; unmatched junction bases: 10.

The gene calls are TRBV28 and TRBJ1-4; 7 nucleotides match TRBD1. CDR1 is MDHEN, CDR2 SYDVKM, per germline. Trimming took 6 bases from V and 11 from J; bases not matched to a gene: 6. This CDR3 spans 12 amino acids. Written as DNA, the CDR3 is TGTGCCAGCAGAGCTACAGGGGACAAACTGTTTTTT. Translated: CASRATGDKLFF. The complete variable domain, with remaining parts taken from reference TRBV28 and TRBJ1-4, reads DVKVTQSSRYLVKRTGEKVFLECVQDMDHENMFWYRQDPGLGLRLIYFSYDVKMKEKGDIPEGYSVSREKKERFSLILESASTNQTSMYLCASRATGDKLFFGSGTQLSVL.